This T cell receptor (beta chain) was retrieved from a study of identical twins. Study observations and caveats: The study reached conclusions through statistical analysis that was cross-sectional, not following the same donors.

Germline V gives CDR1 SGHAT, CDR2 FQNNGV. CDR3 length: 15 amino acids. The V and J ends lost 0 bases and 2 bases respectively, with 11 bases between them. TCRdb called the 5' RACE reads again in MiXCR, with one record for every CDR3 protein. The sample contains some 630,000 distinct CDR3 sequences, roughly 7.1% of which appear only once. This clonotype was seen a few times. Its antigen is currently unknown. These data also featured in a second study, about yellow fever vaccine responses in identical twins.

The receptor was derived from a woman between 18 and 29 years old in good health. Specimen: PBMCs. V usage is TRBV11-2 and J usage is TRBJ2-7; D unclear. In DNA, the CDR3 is TGTGCCAGCAGCTTAGAATTTGCGGAAGCCTACGAGCAGTACTTC. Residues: CASSLEFAEAYEQYF.